This T cell receptor beta chain is drawn from a study of T cell repertoires in cytomegalovirus infection. Germline V gene data show CDR1 as LGHNA and CDR2 as YNFKEQ. This CDR3 has 20 amino acids. The trim removed 0 bases at V and 7 bases at J, leaving 19 bases unmatched. TCRdb reanalysed the reads using MiXCR and keeps one entry per CDR3 protein. Seen here are approximately 70,000 distinct CDR3 sequences, just under 4% observed once, and the top ten hold around a fifth. This clonotype was recorded many times. Sequencing input: PBMCs. The sequence came from a human donor in good health (CMV status not recorded). Some clones in this sample may be carry-over from other donors' samples. This sequence joins TRBV4-2 and TRBJ1-4; 8 nucleotides match TRBD1. This chain's CDR3 is CASSQDPTGQGGWASEKLFF. The CDR3 region has the DNA TGTGCCAGCAGCCAAGACCCGACTGGACAGGGAGGTTGGGCAAGTGAAAAACTGTTTTTT.